The clone carrying this T cell receptor (beta chain) was detected ten times or more. The antigen is undetermined. Trimming removed 2 bases at V and 2 bases at J, with 12 bases between. The CDR3 loop spans 15 amino acids. CDR1 is MDHEN and CDR2 is SYDVKM in the germline V gene. These data originate in a study of T cells in Graves' hyperthyroidism and ophthalmopathy. Study-level results: Most expanded thyroid clonotypes above 0.001 also appeared in blood. Stable hyperthyroidism was told apart from ophthalmopathy by a model built on 13 V-J features.

RNA transcripts served as the template for amplifying TCR beta CDR3 regions. Using the HTBI primer set, a first-round RT-PCR was run on the TCR CDR3. TCRdb used MiXCR to reprocess the multiplex PCR reads, holding one entry per CDR3 protein. Among around 190,000 distinct CDR3 sequences listed, about a sixth were seen once. Sample: blood. The TCR originated in a woman aged 45 to 65 with Graves' hyperthyroidism. The rearrangement joins TRBV28 to TRBJ1-1, with D perhaps TRBD1 (6 bases). As DNA, the CDR3 is TGTGCCAGCAGTTTACGGGGGGCTATTAACACTGAAGCTTTCTTT. Translating gives CASSLRGAINTEAFF.